A single sample gave rise to the 27 T cell receptor beta chains below, sequenced in a study of blood T cell repertoires in COVID-19. Assay used: immunoSEQ multiplex PCR; TCRdb lists only in-frame clones, some missing. The repertoire holds roughly 380,000 clones, 85% seen once, with approximately 3.7% in the top ten. The sequencing sample was made of peripheral blood. All receptors derive from a woman aged 18-29 years with acute or convalescent COVID-19.

The rearrangement joins TRBV19 to TRBJ2-7; tentative D call: TRBD1 (6 bases). Germline CDR1 reads LNHDA; CDR2 reads SQIVND (reference sequence). CDR3 length: 14 amino acids. Trimming stripped 5 bases from V and 3 bases from J, with 14 bases between. CDR3 residues: CASSSTGGDYEQYF. DNA of the CDR3: TGTGCCAGTAGTTCGACAGGCGGAGACTACGAGCAGTACTTC.

This chain connects TRBV7-2 to TRBJ2-7, with D perhaps matching TRBD2 (6 bases). Germline V gene data show CDR1 as SGHTA and CDR2 as FQGNSA. V was shortened by 0 bases and J by 2 bases, with 8 bases between the two germline ends. The CDR3 consists of 14 residues. Written as DNA, the CDR3 is TGTGCCAGCAGCTTAGCCCCTAGCGCCTACGAGCAGTACTTC. Encoded protein: CASSLAPSAYEQYF.

Details on this clone: This same CDR3 is encoded by further DNA sequences in the sample. This rearrangement joins TRBV18 to TRBJ1-5, with TRBD1 matching over 10 bases. J gave up 7 bases and V 3 bases, and 3 bases lay outside the gene matches. In germline, CDR1 is KGHSH, CDR2 LQKENI. This CDR3 is 14 amino acids long. CDR3: CASSPGQGGQPQHF. CDR3 nucleotide sequence: TGTGCCAGCTCACCCGGACAGGGGGGACAGCCCCAGCATTTT.

The J gene is TRBJ2-3, the V gene TRBV28; 9 nucleotides match TRBD1. The CDR3 covers 16 residues. V gave up 2 bases and J gave up 3 bases; unmatched junction bases: 6. The germline V gene has CDR1 MDHEN and CDR2 SYDVKM. This CDR3 is CASSLSGQGTTDTQYF. The CDR3 bases are TGTGCCAGCAGTTTAAGCGGACAGGGGACAACAGATACGCAGTATTTT.

J is TRBJ2-1 and V is TRBV24-1, with a weak D call TRBD2 (6 bases). V gave up 2 bases and J gave up 5 bases, with 18 bases separating them. The CDR3 covers 17 residues. The germline CDR1 and CDR2 sequences are KGHDR and SFDVKD. The CDR3 sequence: CATSDYHSSTGDNEQFF. CDR3 DNA sequence: TGTGCCACCAGTGATTATCACTCCTCTACGGGGGACAATGAGCAGTTCTTC.

The chain combines TRBV3-1 (or the pseudogene TRBV3-2) with TRBJ2-3, with TRBD2 identical over 8 bases. The CDR3 length is 17 residues. After removal of 4 bases from V and 2 bases from J, the junction contained 11 bases not matched to a gene. Germline V gene data show CDR1 as LGHDT and CDR2 as YNNKEL (reference sequence). CDR3 nucleotides: TGTGCCAGCAGCCCCCGTGGGAGCGGGGGTACCACAGATACGCAGTATTTT. It specifies CASSPRGSGGTTDTQYF.

The gene calls are TRBV9 and TRBJ2-3, with 9 bases aligning to TRBD1. CDR1 and CDR2 from the germline V gene are SGDLS and YYNGEE. The length of the CDR3 is 20 residues. V lost 1 base to trimming and J lost 3 bases; unmatched junction nucleotides: 18. CDR3 sequence: CASSVSGRPGQGSLTDTQYF. The CDR3 DNA sequence: TGTGCCAGCAGCGTATCCGGAAGACCGGGACAGGGAAGTTTAACAGATACGCAGTATTTT.

This chain uses TRBV19 with TRBJ1-6, with D perhaps matching TRBD1 (6 bases). The CDR3 has 15 amino acids. V lost 4 bases and J 6 bases, leaving 13 bases between the germline ends. Germline CDR1 LNHDA, CDR2 SQIVND (reference sequence). This chain's CDR3 is CASSSSDSFNSPLHF. DNA for the CDR3: TGTGCCAGTAGTAGTTCGGACAGTTTTAATTCACCCCTCCACTTT.

This chain joins TRBV5-4 and TRBJ1-2; D is unresolved. V gave up 4 bases and J gave up 4 bases, with 11 bases separating them. This CDR3 is 13 amino acids long. Per the germline V gene, CDR1 is SGHNT and CDR2 is YYREEE (reference sequence). In DNA form, the CDR3 reads TGTGCCAGCAGCGTGGACGGAGGCTATGGCTACACCTTC. It yields the protein CASSVDGGYGYTF.

This clone has just a few counts. The chain couples TRBV3-1 (or the pseudogene TRBV3-2) to TRBJ1-4, with D perhaps matching TRBD1 (5 bases). From germline, CDR1 is LGHDT and CDR2 YNNKEL (reference sequence). With 0 bases removed from V and 8 bases from J, the gap between germline ends came to 19 bases. The CDR3 covers 17 residues. The chain's CDR3 is CASSQDRFREGREKLFF. DNA of the CDR3: TGTGCCAGCAGCCAAGATCGTTTCAGGGAGGGACGGGAAAAACTGTTTTTT.

The chain uses TRBV10-1 and TRBJ1-6; 7 nucleotides agree with TRBD1. CDR1 WNHNN and CDR2 SYGVQD come from the germline V gene (reference sequence). This CDR3 is 12 amino acids long. Trimming cost V 7 bases and J 10 bases; bases outside gene matches: 4. The CDR3 loop is CASKGAESPLHF. CDR3 DNA sequence: TGCGCCAGCAAGGGGGCAGAGTCACCCCTCCACTTT.

The chain carries TRBV28 and TRBJ2-7, with D possibly being TRBD2 (5 bases). V lost 6 bases and J lost 0, with 15 bases in between. Looked up from germline, CDR1 is MDHEN and CDR2 is SYDVKM. The length of the CDR3 is 15 residues. DNA for the CDR3: TGTGCCAGCAGCGCTTATAGCGTTGCCTCCTACGAGCAGTACTTC. The encoded protein is CASSAYSVASYEQYF.

The chain combines TRBV5-5 with TRBJ1-1; D is ambiguous. V lost 4 bases to trimming and J lost 4 bases, with 11 bases between them. CDR3 length: 13 residues. CDR1 is SGHKS, CDR2 YYEKEE, per germline (reference sequence). CDR3 nucleotides: TGTGCCAGCAGCCTTCAGATTATCACTGAAGCTTTCTTT. It translates to CASSLQIITEAFF. The entire variable domain, with the rest obtained from reference TRBV5-5 and TRBJ1-1, is as follows: DAGVTQSPTHLIKTRGQQVTLRCSPISGHKSVSWYQQVLGQGPQFIFQYYEKEERGRGNFPDRFSARQFPNYSSELNVNALLLGDSALYLCASSLQIITEAFFGQGTRLTVV.

This clone was detected once. The V call is TRBV5-1, the J call TRBJ2-1; the D gene is possibly TRBD2 (5 bases). This CDR3 contains 13 residues. Germline lookup yields CDR1 SGHRS and CDR2 YFSETQ. V lost 7 bases to trimming and J lost 6 bases, with 14 bases between them. CDR3 sequence (DNA): TGCGCCAGCCAAGATGTACGGGGCAATGAGCAGTTCTTC. This codes for CASQDVRGNEQFF.

The V gene is TRBV30, the J gene TRBJ1-1, with 7 bases fitting TRBD1. The V gene end was trimmed by 5 bases and the J gene end by 0 bases; junction bases not matched to a gene: 3. Per germline, CDR1 GTSNPN and CDR2 SVGIG (reference sequence). This CDR3 is built from 13 residues. In DNA form, the CDR3 reads TGTGCCTGGGGGACAGAGGTGAACACTGAAGCTTTCTTT. It codes for CAWGTEVNTEAFF.

The V gene is TRBV30, the J gene TRBJ1-1; the D is unclear. The CDR3 length is 11 residues. V lost 2 bases, J lost 5 bases, and 6 bases lay in between. From germline, CDR1 is GTSNPN and CDR2 SVGIG (reference sequence). The CDR3 sequence: CAWSLRTEAFF. The CDR3 DNA sequence: TGTGCCTGGAGTTTGAGGACTGAAGCTTTCTTT.

This clone was seen a handful of times. The chain couples TRBV6-5 to TRBJ1-4; TRBD1 matches 10 bases. This CDR3 spans 15 amino acids. V gave up 2 bases and J gave up 7 bases; unmatched junction bases: 4. Germline lookup yields CDR1 MNHEY and CDR2 SVGAGI. The CDR3 loop reads CASSYQGQGSEKLFF. As DNA, the CDR3 is TGTGCCAGCAGTTACCAGGGACAGGGGAGTGAAAAACTGTTTTTT.

The V gene is TRBV20-1, the J gene TRBJ2-7; 8 bases map to TRBD1. The CDR3 spans 19 residues. Germline-derived CDR1 and CDR2 are DFQATT and SNEGSKA (reference sequence). The junction had 22 bases not matched to a gene; V was cut back by 3 bases and J by 3 bases. CDR3 coding DNA: TGCAGTGCTAGTCCCGGCAGGGCTAAAACCCGGACAGGGAGCTACGAGCAGTACTTC. It translates to CSASPGRAKTRTGSYEQYF.

V is TRBV9 and J is TRBJ1-1; D not certain. CDR1 is SGDLS and CDR2 is YYNGEE in the germline V gene. This CDR3 region has 12 residues. Trimming pared 3 bases from V and 1 base from J, leaving 4 bases between. In nucleotides, the CDR3 is TGTGCCAGCAGCGACTCGAACACTGAAGCTTTCTTT. Translated, it gives CASSDSNTEAFF.

This chain connects TRBV5-6 to TRBJ1-2, with 9 positions matching TRBD1. The CDR3 has 14 amino acids. The V segment lost 4 bases and the J segment 4 bases; nucleotides outside the gene matches: 5. The germline V gene encodes CDR1 SGHDT and CDR2 YYEEEE. The CDR3: CASSRDREGYGYTF. The DNA of the CDR3 is TGTGCCAGCAGCCGGGACAGGGAGGGCTATGGCTACACCTTC.

This chain links TRBV7-9 with TRBJ1-2, with D uncertain. V dropped 4 bases and J dropped 2 bases, with 8 bases sitting between them. The CDR3 loop spans 13 amino acids. Germline CDR1 is SEHNR and CDR2 is FQNEAQ (reference sequence). The CDR3 DNA reads as TGTGCCAGCAGCTCCACATTAAACTATGGCTACACCTTC. It encodes CASSSTLNYGYTF.

The genes are TRBV6-6 and TRBJ1-2; perhaps TRBD1 as D (5 bases). Per germline, CDR1 MNHNY and CDR2 SVGAGI (reference sequence). The CDR3 extends over 14 amino acids. The V end lost 0 bases, the J end lost 6 bases, and 11 bases lay between the germline ends. The CDR3 DNA is TGTGCCAGCAGTTACTCGGGGCAAGCTGATGGCTACACCTTC. This encodes CASSYSGQADGYTF.

The chain is built from TRBV20-1 and TRBJ2-7, with 9 bases lining up with TRBD1. CDR1 is DFQATT, CDR2 SNEGSKA, per germline (reference sequence). CDR3 size: 16 residues. The trim removed 3 bases at V and 3 bases at J, leaving 12 bases unmatched. The DNA for the CDR3 is TGCAGTGCTAGTGCCGGGACAGGGATTAGGATCTACGAGCAGTACTTC. Translation gives CSASAGTGIRIYEQYF.

This clone showed up many times. The chain carries TRBV29-1 and TRBJ1-4; D is perhaps TRBD1 (6 bases). There are 13 residues in the CDR3. V lost 5 bases, J lost 7 bases, and 14 bases lay in between. Germline values: CDR1 SQVTM, CDR2 ANQGSEA. The CDR3 region is CSVLRGIGEKLFF. CDR3 nucleotide sequence: TGCAGCGTTTTAAGGGGGATCGGTGAAAAACTGTTTTTT.

The chain joins TRBV28 to TRBJ2-7, with 9 bases fitting TRBD1. The CDR3 length is 15 residues. The V gene end was trimmed by 2 bases and the J gene end by 1 base; junction bases not matched to a gene: 3. Germline V gene sequence: CDR1 MDHEN, CDR2 SYDVKM. Here the CDR3 DNA reads TGTGCCAGCAGTTTAGACAGGGGGGATTCCTACGAGCAGTACTTC. It specifies CASSLDRGDSYEQYF.

V usage is TRBV5-1 and J usage is TRBJ2-5, with TRBD1 as a possible D gene (5 bases). The germline V and J ends were trimmed by 0 bases and 5 bases, with 5 bases remaining between them. Looked up from germline, CDR1 is SGHRS and CDR2 is YFSETQ. CDR3 length: 12 residues. The CDR3: CASSLEGETQYF. The CDR3 DNA follows: TGCGCCAGCAGCTTGGAGGGGGAGACCCAGTACTTC.

The chain employs TRBV15 and TRBJ2-5; 14 bases align to TRBD2. This CDR3 is 16 amino acids long. Trimming cost V 1 base and J 5 bases; bases outside gene matches: 3. In germline, CDR1 is LNHNV, CDR2 YYDKDF (reference sequence). The CDR3 loop reads CATSRGLAGGDETQYF. The CDR3 region has the DNA TGTGCCACCAGCAGAGGACTAGCGGGGGGGGACGAGACCCAGTACTTC.